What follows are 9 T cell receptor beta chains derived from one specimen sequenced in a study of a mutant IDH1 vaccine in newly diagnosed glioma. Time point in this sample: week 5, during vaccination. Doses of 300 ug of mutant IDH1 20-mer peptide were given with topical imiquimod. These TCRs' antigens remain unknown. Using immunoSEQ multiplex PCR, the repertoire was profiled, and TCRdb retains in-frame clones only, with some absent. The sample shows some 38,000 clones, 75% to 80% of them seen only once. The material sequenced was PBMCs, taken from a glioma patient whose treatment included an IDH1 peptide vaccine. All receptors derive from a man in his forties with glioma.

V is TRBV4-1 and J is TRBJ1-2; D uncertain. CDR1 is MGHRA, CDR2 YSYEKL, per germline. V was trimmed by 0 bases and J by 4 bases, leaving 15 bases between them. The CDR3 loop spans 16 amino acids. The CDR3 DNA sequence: TGCGCCAGCAGCCAAGACACCCGGGGAGGGAGCTATGGCTACACCTTC. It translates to CASSQDTRGGSYGYTF.

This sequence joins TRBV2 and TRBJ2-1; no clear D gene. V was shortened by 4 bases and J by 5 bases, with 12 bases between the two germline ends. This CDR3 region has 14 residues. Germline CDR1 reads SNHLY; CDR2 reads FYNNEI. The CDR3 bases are TGTGCCAGCAGTGGCGGCCATAGGGACAATGAGCAGTTCTTC. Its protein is CASSGGHRDNEQFF.

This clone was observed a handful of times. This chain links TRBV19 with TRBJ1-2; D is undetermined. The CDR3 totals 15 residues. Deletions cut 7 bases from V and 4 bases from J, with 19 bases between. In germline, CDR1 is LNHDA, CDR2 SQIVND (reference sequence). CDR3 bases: TGTGCCAGTATCCCCGGGGTTGAGGTCGGCTATGGCTACACCTTC. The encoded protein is CASIPGVEVGYGYTF. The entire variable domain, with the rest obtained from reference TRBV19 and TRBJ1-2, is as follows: DGGITQSPKYLFRKEGQNVTLSCEQNLNHDAMYWYRQDPGQGLRLIYYSQIVNDFQKGDIAEGYSVSREKKESFPLTVTSAQKNPTAFYLCASIPGVEVGYGYTFGSGTRLTVV.

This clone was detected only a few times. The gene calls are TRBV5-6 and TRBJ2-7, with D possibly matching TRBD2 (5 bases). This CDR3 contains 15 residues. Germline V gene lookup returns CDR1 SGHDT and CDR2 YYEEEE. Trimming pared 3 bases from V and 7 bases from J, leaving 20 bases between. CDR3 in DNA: TGTGCCAGCAGCTACAAGGATGTCCGGGGTGGGGAGCAGTACTTC. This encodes CASSYKDVRGGEQYF. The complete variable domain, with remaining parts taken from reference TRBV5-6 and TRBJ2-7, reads DAGVTQSPTHLIKTRGQQVTLRCSPKSGHDTVSWYQQALGQGPQFIFQYYEEEERQRGNFPDRFSGHQFPNYSSELNVNALLLGDSALYLCASSYKDVRGGEQYFGPGTRLTVT.

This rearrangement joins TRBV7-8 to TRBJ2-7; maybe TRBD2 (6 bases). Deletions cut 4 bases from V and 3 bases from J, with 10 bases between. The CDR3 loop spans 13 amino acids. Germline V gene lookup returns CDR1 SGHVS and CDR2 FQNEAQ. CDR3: CASSWTEGYEQYF. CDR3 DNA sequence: TGTGCCAGCAGCTGGACGGAGGGCTACGAGCAGTACTTC.

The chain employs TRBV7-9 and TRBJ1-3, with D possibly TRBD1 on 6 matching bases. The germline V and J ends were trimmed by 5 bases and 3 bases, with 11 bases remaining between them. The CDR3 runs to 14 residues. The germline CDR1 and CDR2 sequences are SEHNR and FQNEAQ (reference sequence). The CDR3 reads CASSPTGLGNTIYF. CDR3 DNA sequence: TGTGCCAGCAGCCCAACAGGGCTTGGAAACACCATATATTTT.

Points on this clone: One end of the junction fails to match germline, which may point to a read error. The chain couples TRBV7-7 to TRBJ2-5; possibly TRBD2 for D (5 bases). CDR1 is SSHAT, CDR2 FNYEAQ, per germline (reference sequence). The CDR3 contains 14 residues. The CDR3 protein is CASSFNSRGETQYF. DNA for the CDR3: TGTGCTAGCAGCTTCAACAGCCGCGGGGAGACCCAGTACTTC.

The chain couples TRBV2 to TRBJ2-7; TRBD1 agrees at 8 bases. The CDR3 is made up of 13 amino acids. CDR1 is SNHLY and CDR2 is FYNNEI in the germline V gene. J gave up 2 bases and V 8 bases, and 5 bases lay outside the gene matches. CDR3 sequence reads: CASGSDRAYEQYF. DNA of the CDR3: TGTGCCAGCGGCTCGGACAGGGCCTACGAGCAGTACTTC.

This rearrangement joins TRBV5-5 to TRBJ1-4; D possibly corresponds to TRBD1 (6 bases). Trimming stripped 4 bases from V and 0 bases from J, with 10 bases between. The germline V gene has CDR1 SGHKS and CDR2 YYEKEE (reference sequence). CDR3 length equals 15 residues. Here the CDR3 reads CASSGGGTTNEKLFF. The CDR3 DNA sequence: TGTGCCAGCAGCGGGGGCGGAACAACTAATGAAAAACTGTTTTTT.